This is a list of T cell receptor beta chains from one sample in a study of CD4 T cells in relation to SARS-CoV-2 and coronaviruses. Clones were sequenced by immunoSEQ multiplex PCR, and TCRdb holds only the in-frame ones, with some missing. The sample yields some 40,000 clones, 80% to 90% seen once. The sequencing sample was made of memory CD4+ T cells from PBMCs. Source of these receptors: an adult with COVID-19. The conserved cysteine and the conserved F or W are not part of the CDR3 here. Fields, in order: clone size, J gene, V gene, CDR3 protein. For some rows the clone size is stated as once, few or many, or as a class when expanded; others skip it.

size: NA
J: TRBJ2-2
V: TRBV3-1/TRBV3-2
CDR3: ASSPLDGELF

size: NA
J: TRBJ1-1
V: TRBV20-1
CDR3: SARANTEAF

size: once
J: TRBJ1-3
V: TRBV28
CDR3: ASSFDGSGNTIY

size: NA
J: TRBJ1-2
V: TRBV15
CDR3: ATSIGGNYGYT

size: NA
J: TRBJ1-6
V: TRBV18
CDR3: ASSPLGSSLTISPLH

size: NA
J: TRBJ2-1
V: TRBV28
CDR3: ASSFTGAGINNEQF

size: NA
J: TRBJ2-3
V: TRBV15
CDR3: ATSRDASQDPTDTQY

size: NA
J: TRBJ2-3
V: TRBV9
CDR3: ASSTAFGASGTDTQY

size: NA
J: TRBJ1-1
V: TRBV18
CDR3: ASSPGQLEGMNTEAF

size: NA
J: TRBJ2-3
V: TRBV11-3
CDR3: ASSLGRGTDTQY

size: NA
J: TRBJ2-1
V: TRBV28
CDR3: ASSFPFRLAGGLEQF

size: NA
J: TRBJ1-1
V: TRBV6-5
CDR3: ASSKYRDTEAF

size: NA
J: TRBJ2-5
V: TRBV10-1
CDR3: ASRGLAGQEAQY

size: NA
J: TRBJ2-5
V: TRBV7-7
CDR3: ASSLVSQETQY

size: NA
J: TRBJ2-5
V: TRBV10-3
CDR3: AQSPGQGVGETQY

size: NA
J: TRBJ1-6
V: TRBV4-1
CDR3: ASSSTGTGLNSPLH

size: NA
J: TRBJ2-3
V: TRBV5-1
CDR3: ASSPPGAAPDTQY

size: NA
J: TRBJ1-4
V: TRBV18
CDR3: ASSPQGQDQEKLF

size: NA
J: TRBJ2-6
V: TRBV9
CDR3: ASSVELLSSGANVLT

size: NA
J: TRBJ2-5
V: TRBV28
CDR3: ATEREWGETQY

size: once
J: TRBJ1-1
V: TRBV29-1
CDR3: SSGETEAF

size: once
J: TRBJ2-2
V: TRBV9
CDR3: ASSVAPPSANTGELF

size: NA
J: TRBJ1-6
V: TRBV6-6
CDR3: ASSRGQGIGNSPLH

size: NA
J: TRBJ2-7
V: TRBV11-2
CDR3: ASSSTTGTYHEQY

size: NA
J: TRBJ2-7
V: TRBV18
CDR3: ASSRDQQGYEQY

size: NA
J: TRBJ2-1
V: TRBV5-1
CDR3: ASSSRQGAGRSSYNEQF

size: NA
J: TRBJ2-1
V: TRBV14
CDR3: ASSQPGLEQF

size: NA
J: TRBJ2-7
V: TRBV21-1
CDR3: AGTMVYEQY

size: NA
J: TRBJ1-5
V: TRBV4-1
CDR3: ASRPYGTGNQPQH

size: NA
J: TRBJ2-2
V: TRBV5-1
CDR3: ASSSPGLTGELF

size: NA
J: TRBJ2-6
V: TRBV6-5
CDR3: ASRTGANVLT

size: NA
J: TRBJ2-3
V: TRBV27
CDR3: ASSLAKHTDTQY

size: once
J: TRBJ2-7
V: TRBV19
CDR3: ASSALAGVSEQY

size: NA
J: TRBJ2-3
V: TRBV10-3
CDR3: AISDSGGVNRGATDTQY

size: NA
J: TRBJ1-5
V: TRBV2
CDR3: ASSEVRGTDQPQH

size: NA
J: TRBJ1-2
V: TRBV27
CDR3: ASSLTALNYGYT

size: NA
J: TRBJ2-1
V: TRBV4-2
CDR3: ASSLFGEQF

size: NA
J: TRBJ2-7
V: TRBV13
CDR3: ASSKGRSFWDEQY

size: NA
J: TRBJ1-5
V: TRBV18
CDR3: ASSPLQGRDQPQH

size: NA
J: TRBJ1-1
V: TRBV5-8
CDR3: ASLGGGTEAF

size: NA
J: TRBJ2-5
V: TRBV3-1/TRBV3-2
CDR3: ASSQEQAAETQY

size: NA
J: TRBJ1-2
V: TRBV5-3
CDR3: ARSLALEGGGDGYT

size: NA
J: TRBJ2-5
V: TRBV2
CDR3: ASSGVWGETQY

size: NA
J: TRBJ2-7
V: TRBV7-9
CDR3: ASSSVRDRNRY

size: once
J: TRBJ1-3
V: TRBV15
CDR3: ATSREGWDSGNTIY

size: once
J: TRBJ2-5
V: TRBV7-9
CDR3: ASSLRTSGRRETQY

size: NA
J: TRBJ1-2
V: TRBV27
CDR3: ASSLQALSNPNGYT

size: NA
J: TRBJ2-7
V: TRBV7-3
CDR3: ASSLHAGQGASEQY

size: NA
J: TRBJ2-4
V: TRBV5-1
CDR3: ASSLPGQGAGAKNIQY

size: NA
J: TRBJ1-5
V: TRBV6-5
CDR3: ASTGYSNQPQH

size: NA
J: TRBJ2-7
V: TRBV6-2/TRBV6-3
CDR3: ASSYALAGGVYEQY

size: NA
J: TRBJ1-6
V: TRBV4-2
CDR3: ASSRSEGTGSSSYNSPLH

size: once
J: TRBJ2-1
V: TRBV27
CDR3: ASRMGGDPSYNEQF

size: NA
J: TRBJ2-1
V: TRBV5-1
CDR3: ASSPRTGAHEQF

size: NA
J: TRBJ2-5
V: TRBV21-1
CDR3: ASSKPIRDIQETQY

size: once
J: TRBJ1-3
V: TRBV6-6
CDR3: ASSITGNTIY

size: NA
J: TRBJ2-3
V: TRBV28
CDR3: ASSLLGTSTDTQY

size: few
J: TRBJ2-2
V: TRBV10-2
CDR3: ASRGGSRTGELF

size: NA
J: TRBJ2-2
V: TRBV2
CDR3: ASSPGEGGYTGELF

size: few
J: TRBJ2-2
V: TRBV5-4
CDR3: AIPAKNGQTNTGELF